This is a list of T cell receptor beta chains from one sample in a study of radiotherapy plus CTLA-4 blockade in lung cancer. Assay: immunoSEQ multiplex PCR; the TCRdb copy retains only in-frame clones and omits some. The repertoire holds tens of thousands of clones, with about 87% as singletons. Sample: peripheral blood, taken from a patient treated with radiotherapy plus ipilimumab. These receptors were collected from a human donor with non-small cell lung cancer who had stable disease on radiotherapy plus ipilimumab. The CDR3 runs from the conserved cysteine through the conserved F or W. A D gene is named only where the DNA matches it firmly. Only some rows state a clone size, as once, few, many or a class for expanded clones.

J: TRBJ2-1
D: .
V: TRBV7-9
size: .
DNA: TGTGCCAGCAGCTCGGACACTGAGCAGTTCTTC
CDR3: CASSSDTEQFF

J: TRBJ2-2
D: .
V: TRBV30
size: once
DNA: TGTGCCCTGATAATGGCAGTAAACACCGGGGAGCTGTTTTTT
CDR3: CALIMAVNTGELFF

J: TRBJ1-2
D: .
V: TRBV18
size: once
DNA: TGTGCCAGCTCACAACAACCAACGGGAGACTACTATGGCTACACCTTC
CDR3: CASSQQPTGDYYGYTF

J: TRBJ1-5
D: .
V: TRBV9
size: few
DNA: TGTGCCAGCAGCGTAGGGCGAGGTAGCAATCAGCCCCAGCATTTT
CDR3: CASSVGRGSNQPQHF

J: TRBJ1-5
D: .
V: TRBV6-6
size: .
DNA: TGTGCCAGCAGTGCCAGGGGTGGGGTAGGCAATCAGCCCCAGCATTTT
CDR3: CASSARGGVGNQPQHF

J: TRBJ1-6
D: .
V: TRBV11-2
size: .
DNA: TGTGCCAGCAGCTTATTCCAGAGGGGAGGACCCCTCCACTTT
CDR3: CASSLFQRGGPLHF

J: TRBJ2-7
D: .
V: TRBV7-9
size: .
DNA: TGTGCCAGCAGCTTAGAAGTAGCCGAGCAGTACTTC
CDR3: CASSLEVAEQYF

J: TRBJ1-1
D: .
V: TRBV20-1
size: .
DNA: TGCAGTGCTAGTTTGAACACTGAAGCTTTCTTT
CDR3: CSASLNTEAFF

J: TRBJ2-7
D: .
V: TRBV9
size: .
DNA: TGTGCCAGCAGCGTGGAGGTACGTCCGACAGGTTTGCACGAGCAGTACTTC
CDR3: CASSVEVRPTGLHEQYF

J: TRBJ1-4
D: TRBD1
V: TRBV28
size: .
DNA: TGTGCCAGCAGTTTGTTTGGGACAGGGGGCCTTGAAAAACTGTTTTTT
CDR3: CASSLFGTGGLEKLFF

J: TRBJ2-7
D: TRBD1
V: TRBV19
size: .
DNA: TGTGCCAGTAAAACGGGACAGGGATTCTACGAGCAGTACTTC
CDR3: CASKTGQGFYEQYF

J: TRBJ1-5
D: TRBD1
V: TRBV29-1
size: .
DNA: TGCAGCGTCCAACCGACAGGGGGCGTAAACCAGCCCCAGCATTTT
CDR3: CSVQPTGGVNQPQHF

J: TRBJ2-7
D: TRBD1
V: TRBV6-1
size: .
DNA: TGTGCCAGCAGTGGGCAGGGGGCTGGCGACGAGCAGTACTTC
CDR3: CASSGQGAGDEQYF

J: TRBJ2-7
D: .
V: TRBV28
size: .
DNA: TGTGCCAGCAGTTTAACAGGGAGCTACGAGCAGTACTTC
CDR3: CASSLTGSYEQYF

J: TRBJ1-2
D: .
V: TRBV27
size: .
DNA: TGTGCCAGCCGATCAGGGAATGGCTACACCTTC
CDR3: CASRSGNGYTF

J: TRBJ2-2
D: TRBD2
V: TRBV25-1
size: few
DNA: TGTGCCAGCAGTGAATACGCCAGCGGGAGTTTCACCGGGGAGCTGTTTTTT
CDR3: CASSEYASGSFTGELFF

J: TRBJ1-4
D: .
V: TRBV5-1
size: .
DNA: TGCGCCAGCAGCAGTAGTCGGGCAACTAATGAAAAACTGTTTTTT
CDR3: CASSSSRATNEKLFF

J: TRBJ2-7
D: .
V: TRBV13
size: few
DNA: TGTGCCAGCAGCACCCGACAGGTTTTGGGATACGAGCAGTACTTC
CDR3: CASSTRQVLGYEQYF

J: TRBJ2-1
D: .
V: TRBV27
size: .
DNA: TGTGCCAGCAGCAGGGGGCGGGGGGATGAGCAGTTCTTC
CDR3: CASSRGRGDEQFF

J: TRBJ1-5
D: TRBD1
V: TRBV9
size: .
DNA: TGTGCCAGCAGCGTAGGAACGGGACAGGGCTCTCAGCCCCAGCATTTT
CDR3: CASSVGTGQGSQPQHF

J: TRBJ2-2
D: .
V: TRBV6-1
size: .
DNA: TGTGCCAGCAGTGTCGTAGCAGGCACCGGGGAGCTGTTTTTT
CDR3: CASSVVAGTGELFF

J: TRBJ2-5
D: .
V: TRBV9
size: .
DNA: TGTGCCAGCAGCGTTGGCGGCAACCGCCAAGAGACCCAGTACTTC
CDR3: CASSVGGNRQETQYF

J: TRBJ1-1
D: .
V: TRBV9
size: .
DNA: TGTGCCAGCAGCGTAGGCCCCAGGGAGACTGAAGCTTTCTTT
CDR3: CASSVGPRETEAFF

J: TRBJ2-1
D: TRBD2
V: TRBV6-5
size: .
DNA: TGTGCCAGCAGTTACGGTCTAGCGGGAGTTGGCAATGAGCAGTTCTTC
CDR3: CASSYGLAGVGNEQFF

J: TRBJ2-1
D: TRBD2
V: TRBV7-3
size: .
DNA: TGTGCCAGCAGCATAATCAGAGGGGGACTAGCGGGAGTGGAGCAGTTCTTC
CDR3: CASSIIRGGLAGVEQFF

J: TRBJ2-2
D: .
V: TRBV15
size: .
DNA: TGTGCCACCAGCAGTACAAGGGATTCCGGGGAGCTGTTTTTT
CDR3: CATSSTRDSGELFF

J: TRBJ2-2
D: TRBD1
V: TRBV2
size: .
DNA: TGTGCCAACCGGGGACAGGTGAACACCGGGGAGCTGTTTTTT
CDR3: CANRGQVNTGELFF

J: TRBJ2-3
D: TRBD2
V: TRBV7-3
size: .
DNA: TGTGCCAGCCGCTTTGCGGGGGGGGCCACAGATACGCAGTATTTT
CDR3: CASRFAGGATDTQYF

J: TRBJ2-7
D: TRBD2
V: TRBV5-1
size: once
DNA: TGCGCCAGCAGCTTTGGGCCTAGCGGGGAGAAGCAGTACTTC
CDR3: CASSFGPSGEKQYF

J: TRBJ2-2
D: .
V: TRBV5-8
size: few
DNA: TGTGCCAGCAGCTTGGAGGGTGCGAACACCGGGGAGCTGTTTTTT
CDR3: CASSLEGANTGELFF